This T cell receptor beta chain was recorded in a study of vaccination and CD4 T cells after COVID-19. The Oncomine TCR Beta short-read assay sequenced DNA from cultured CD4+ T cells. MiXCR, applied by TCRdb to the PCR reads, yields one record per CDR3 protein. The sample comprises around 10,000 distinct CDR3 sequences, around 50% of which are singletons, and less than 25% rests with the top ten. This clonotype was counted between two and nine times. Antigen specificity is unknown. Germline V gene data show CDR1 as SGHTA and CDR2 as FQGNSA. The CDR3 extends over 13 amino acids. V was pared by 8 bases and J by 0 bases, with 11 bases between. This sample's treatment: roughly 10-day PBMC culture with coronavirus spike peptide pools or control peptides (ViraFEST assay). ViraFEST used peptide pools to expand antigen-specific T cells before TCR sequencing. Negative selection separated CD4+ T cells from roughly 10-day cultures.

The chain has TRBV7-2 and TRBJ2-7, with D possibly being TRBD2 (6 bases). Input material: CD4+ T cells from blood, cultured in vitro. The sequence came from a human donor who had recovered from COVID-19. The CDR3, as DNA: TGTGCCAGCGTGGCGGGGCACTCCTACGAGCAGTACTTC. It translates to CASVAGHSYEQYF.